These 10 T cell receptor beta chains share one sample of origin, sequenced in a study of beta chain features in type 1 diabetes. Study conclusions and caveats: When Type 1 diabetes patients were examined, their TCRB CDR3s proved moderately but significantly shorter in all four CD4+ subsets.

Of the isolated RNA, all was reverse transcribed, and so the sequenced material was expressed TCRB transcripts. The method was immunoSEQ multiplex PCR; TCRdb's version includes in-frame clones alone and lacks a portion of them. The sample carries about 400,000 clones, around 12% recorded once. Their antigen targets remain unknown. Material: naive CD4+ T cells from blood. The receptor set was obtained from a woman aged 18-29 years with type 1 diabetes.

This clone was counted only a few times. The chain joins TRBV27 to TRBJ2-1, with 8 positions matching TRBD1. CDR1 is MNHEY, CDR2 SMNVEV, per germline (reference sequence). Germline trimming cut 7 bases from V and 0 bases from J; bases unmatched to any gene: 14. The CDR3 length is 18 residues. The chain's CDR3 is CASKSSGQEFTSYNEQFF. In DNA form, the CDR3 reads TGTGCCAGCAAATCGTCGGGACAGGAGTTTACCTCCTACAATGAGCAGTTCTTC.

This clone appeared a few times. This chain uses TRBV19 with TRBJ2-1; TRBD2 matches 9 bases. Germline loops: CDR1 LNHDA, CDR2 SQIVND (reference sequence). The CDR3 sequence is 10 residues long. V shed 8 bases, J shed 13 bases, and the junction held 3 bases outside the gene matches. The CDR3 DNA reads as TGTGCCAGTTCTAGCGGGGTCCAGTTCTTC. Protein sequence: CASSSGVQFF.

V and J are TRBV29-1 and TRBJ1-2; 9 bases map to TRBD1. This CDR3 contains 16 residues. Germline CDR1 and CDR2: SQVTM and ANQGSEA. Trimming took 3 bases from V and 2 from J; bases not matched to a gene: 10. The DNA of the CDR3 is TGCAGCGTTGACGTCCGGGGGGGACAGGGCAACTATGGCTACACCTTC. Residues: CSVDVRGGQGNYGYTF.

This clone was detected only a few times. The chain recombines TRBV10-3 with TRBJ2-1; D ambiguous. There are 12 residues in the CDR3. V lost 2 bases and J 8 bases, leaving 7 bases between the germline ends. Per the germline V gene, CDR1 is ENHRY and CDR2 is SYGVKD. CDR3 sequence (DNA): TGTGCCATCAGTGAGACGCAGGATGAGCAGTTCTTC. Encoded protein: CAISETQDEQFF.

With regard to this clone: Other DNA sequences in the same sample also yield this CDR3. CDR3 protein: CASGGNYEQYF. The CDR3 bases are TGTGCCAGCGGGGGGAACTACGAGCAGTACTTC. V gene TRBV28 combines with J gene TRBJ2-7; D is perhaps TRBD2 (6 bases). Trimming removed 8 bases at V and 3 bases at J, with 8 bases between. CDR1 is MDHEN, CDR2 SYDVKM, per germline. The CDR3 runs 11 residues.

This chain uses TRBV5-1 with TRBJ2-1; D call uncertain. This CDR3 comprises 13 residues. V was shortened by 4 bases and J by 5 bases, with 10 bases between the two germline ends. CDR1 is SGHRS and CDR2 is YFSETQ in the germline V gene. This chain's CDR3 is CASSLNPDNEQFF. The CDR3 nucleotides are TGCGCCAGCAGCCTCAATCCAGACAATGAGCAGTTCTTC. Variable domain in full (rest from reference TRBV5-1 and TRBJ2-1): KAGVTQTPRYLIKTRGQQVTLSCSPISGHRSVSWYQQTPGQGLQFLFEYFSETQRNKGNFPGRFSGRQFSNSRSEMNVSTLELGDSALYLCASSLNPDNEQFFGPGTRLTVL.

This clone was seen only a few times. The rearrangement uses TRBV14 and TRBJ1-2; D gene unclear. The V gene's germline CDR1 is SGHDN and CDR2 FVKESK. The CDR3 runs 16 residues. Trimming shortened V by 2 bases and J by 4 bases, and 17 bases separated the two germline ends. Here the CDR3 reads CASSQTTGASFYGYTF. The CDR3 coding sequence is TGTGCCAGCAGCCAAACGACCGGAGCCTCTTTCTATGGCTACACCTTC.

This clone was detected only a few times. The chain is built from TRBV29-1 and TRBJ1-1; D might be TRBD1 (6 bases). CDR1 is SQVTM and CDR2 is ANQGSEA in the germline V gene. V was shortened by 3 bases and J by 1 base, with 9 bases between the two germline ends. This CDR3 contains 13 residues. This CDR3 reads CSVEGDKNTEAFF. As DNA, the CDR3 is TGCAGCGTTGAGGGGGACAAGAACACTGAAGCTTTCTTT. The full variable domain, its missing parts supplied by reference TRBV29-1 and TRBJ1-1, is SAVISQKPSRDICQRGTSLTIQCQVDSQVTMMFWYRQQPGQSLTLIATANQGSEATYESGFVIDKFPISRPNLTFSTLTVSNMSPEDSSIYLCSVEGDKNTEAFFGQGTRLTVV.

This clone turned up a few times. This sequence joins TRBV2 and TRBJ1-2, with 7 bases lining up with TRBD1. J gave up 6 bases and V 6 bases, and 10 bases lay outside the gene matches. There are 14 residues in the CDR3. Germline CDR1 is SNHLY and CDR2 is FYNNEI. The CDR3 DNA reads TGTGCCAGCAGCTACACCGGGACAGTCGATGGCTACACCTTC. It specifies CASSYTGTVDGYTF.

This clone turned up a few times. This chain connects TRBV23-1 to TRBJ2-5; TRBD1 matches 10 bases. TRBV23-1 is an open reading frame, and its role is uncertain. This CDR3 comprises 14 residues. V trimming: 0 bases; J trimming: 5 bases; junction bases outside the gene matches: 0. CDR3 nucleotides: TGCGCCAGCAGTCAATCGGGACAGGGGGAGACCCAGTACTTC. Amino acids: CASSQSGQGETQYF.